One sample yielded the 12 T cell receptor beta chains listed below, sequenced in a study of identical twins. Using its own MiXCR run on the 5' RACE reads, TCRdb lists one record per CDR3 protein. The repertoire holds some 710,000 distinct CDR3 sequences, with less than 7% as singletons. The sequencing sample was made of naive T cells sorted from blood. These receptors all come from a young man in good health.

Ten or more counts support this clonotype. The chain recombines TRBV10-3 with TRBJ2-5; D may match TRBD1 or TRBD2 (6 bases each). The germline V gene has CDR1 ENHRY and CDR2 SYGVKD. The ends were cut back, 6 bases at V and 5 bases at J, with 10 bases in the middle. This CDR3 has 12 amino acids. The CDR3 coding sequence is TGTGCCATCAGAACCGGGGGCGAGACCCAGTACTTC. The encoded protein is CAIRTGGETQYF.

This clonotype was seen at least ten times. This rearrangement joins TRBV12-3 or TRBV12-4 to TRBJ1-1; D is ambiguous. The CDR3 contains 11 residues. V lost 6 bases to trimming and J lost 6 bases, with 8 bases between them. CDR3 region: CASRVGAEAFF. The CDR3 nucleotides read TGTGCCAGCAGGGTCGGCGCTGAAGCTTTCTTT.

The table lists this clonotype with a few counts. DNA for the CDR3: TGTGCCACCAGCAGAGAAGGGGCGCGGGGCCAGTACTTC. Translation gives CATSREGARGQYF. The rearrangement joins TRBV15 to TRBJ2-5; D is possibly TRBD2 (6 bases). This CDR3 spans 13 amino acids. Germline V lookup: CDR1 LNHNV, CDR2 YYDKDF (reference sequence). Trimming removed 0 bases at V and 10 bases at J, with 12 bases between.

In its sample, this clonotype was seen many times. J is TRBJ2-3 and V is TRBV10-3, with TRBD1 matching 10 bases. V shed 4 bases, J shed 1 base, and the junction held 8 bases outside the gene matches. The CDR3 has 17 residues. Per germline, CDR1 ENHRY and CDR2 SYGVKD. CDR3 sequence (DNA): TGTGCCATCAGTGGAAGACAGGGGGCGAGGGGCACAGATACGCAGTATTTT. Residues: CAISGRQGARGTDTQYF.

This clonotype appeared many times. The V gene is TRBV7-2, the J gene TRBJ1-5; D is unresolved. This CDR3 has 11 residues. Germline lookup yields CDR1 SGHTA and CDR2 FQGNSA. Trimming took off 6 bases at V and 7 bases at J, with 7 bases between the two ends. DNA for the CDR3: TGTGCCAGCAGGTCAGGCCAGCCCCAGCATTTT. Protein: CASRSGQPQHF.

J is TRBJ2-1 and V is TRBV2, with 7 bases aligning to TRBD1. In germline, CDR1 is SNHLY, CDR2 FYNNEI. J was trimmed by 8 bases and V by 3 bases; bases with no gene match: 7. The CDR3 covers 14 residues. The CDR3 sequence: CASSDRDRWDEQFF. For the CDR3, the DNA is TGTGCCAGCAGTGATAGGGACAGATGGGATGAGCAGTTCTTC.

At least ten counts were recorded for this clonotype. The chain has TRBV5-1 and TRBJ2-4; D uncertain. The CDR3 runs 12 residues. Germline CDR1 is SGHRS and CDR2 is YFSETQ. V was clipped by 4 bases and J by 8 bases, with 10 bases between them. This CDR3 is CASSGSSHIQYF. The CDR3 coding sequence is TGCGCCAGCAGCGGATCAAGTCACATTCAGTACTTC.

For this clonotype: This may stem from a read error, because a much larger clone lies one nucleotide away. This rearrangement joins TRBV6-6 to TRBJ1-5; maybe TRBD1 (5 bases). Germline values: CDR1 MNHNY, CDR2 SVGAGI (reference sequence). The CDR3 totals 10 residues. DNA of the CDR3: TGTGCCAGTAACTCAGGGCCCCGGCATTTT. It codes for CASNSGPRHF.

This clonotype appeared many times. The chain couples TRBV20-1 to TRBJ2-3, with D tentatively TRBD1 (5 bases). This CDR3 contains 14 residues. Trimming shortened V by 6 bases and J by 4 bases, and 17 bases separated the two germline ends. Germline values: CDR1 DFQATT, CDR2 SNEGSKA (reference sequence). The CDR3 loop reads CSAEGAGPPDTQYF. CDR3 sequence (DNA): TGCAGTGCCGAAGGAGCAGGGCCCCCAGATACGCAGTATTTT.

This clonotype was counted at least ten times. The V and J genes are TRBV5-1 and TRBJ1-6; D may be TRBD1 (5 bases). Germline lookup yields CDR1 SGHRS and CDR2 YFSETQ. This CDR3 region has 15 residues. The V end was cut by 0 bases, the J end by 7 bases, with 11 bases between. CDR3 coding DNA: TGCGCCAGCAGCTTGGGGCAGGGATGGAATTCACCCCTCCACTTT. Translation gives CASSLGQGWNSPLHF.

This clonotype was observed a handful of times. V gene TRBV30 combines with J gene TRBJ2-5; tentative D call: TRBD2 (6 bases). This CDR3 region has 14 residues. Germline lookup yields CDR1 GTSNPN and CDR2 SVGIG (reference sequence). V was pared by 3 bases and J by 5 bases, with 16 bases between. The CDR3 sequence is CAWRTPGEGETQYF. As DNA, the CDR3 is TGTGCCTGGAGGACACCGGGAGAAGGGGAGACCCAGTACTTC.

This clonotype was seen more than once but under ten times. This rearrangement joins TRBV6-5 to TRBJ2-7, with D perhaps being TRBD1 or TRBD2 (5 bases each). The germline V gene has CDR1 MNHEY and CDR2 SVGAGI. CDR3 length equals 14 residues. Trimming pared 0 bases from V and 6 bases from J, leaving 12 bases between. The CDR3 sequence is CASSYSRAQGEQYV. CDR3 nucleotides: TGTGCCAGCAGTTACTCGAGGGCGCAGGGCGAGCAGTACGTC.